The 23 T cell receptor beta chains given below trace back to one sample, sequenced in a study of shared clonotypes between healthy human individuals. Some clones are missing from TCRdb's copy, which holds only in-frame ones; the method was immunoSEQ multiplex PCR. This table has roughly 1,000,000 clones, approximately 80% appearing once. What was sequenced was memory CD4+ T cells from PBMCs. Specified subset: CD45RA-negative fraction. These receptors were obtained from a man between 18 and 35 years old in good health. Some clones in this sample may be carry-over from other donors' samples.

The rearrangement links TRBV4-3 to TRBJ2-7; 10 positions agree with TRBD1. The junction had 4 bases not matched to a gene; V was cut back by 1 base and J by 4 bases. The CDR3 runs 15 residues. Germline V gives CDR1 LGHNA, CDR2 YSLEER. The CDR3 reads CASSQVRQGAYEQYF. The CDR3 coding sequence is TGCGCCAGCAGCCAAGTGCGACAGGGGGCGTACGAGCAGTACTTC.

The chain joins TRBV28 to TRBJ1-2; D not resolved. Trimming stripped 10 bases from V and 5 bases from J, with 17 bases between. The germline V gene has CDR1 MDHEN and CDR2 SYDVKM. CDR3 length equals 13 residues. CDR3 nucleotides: TGTGCCACCATATCTGGCAGCGTTTATGGCTACACCTTC. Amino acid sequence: CATISGSVYGYTF.

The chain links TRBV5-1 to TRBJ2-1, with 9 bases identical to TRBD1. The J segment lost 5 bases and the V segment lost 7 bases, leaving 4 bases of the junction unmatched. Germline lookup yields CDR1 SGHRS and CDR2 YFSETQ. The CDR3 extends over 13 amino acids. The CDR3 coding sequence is TGCGCCAGCCGGGACAGGGTTGACAATGAGCAGTTCTTC. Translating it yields CASRDRVDNEQFF. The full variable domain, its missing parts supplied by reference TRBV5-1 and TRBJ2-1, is KAGVTQTPRYLIKTRGQQVTLSCSPISGHRSVSWYQQTPGQGLQFLFEYFSETQRNKGNFPGRFSGRQFSNSRSEMNVSTLELGDSALYLCASRDRVDNEQFFGPGTRLTVL.

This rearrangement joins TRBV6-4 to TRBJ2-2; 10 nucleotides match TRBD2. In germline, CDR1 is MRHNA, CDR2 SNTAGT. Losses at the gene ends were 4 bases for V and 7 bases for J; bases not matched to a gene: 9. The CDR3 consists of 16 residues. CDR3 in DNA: TGTGCCAGCAGTGCTCTAGCGGGAGCGGACGTCGGGGAGCTGTTTTTT. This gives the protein CASSALAGADVGELFF.

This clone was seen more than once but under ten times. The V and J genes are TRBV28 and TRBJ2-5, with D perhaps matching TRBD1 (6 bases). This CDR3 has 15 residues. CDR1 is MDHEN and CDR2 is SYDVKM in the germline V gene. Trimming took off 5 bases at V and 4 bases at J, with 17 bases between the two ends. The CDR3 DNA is TGTGCCAGCAGTGAAAATACAGGGTTCCGAGAGACCCAGTACTTC. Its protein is CASSENTGFRETQYF.

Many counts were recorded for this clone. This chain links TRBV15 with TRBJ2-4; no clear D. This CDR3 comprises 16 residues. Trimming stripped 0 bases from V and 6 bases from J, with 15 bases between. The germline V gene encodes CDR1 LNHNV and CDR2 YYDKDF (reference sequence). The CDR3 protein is CATSRDPDNLGNIQYF. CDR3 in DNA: TGTGCCACCAGCAGAGATCCAGACAACTTAGGAAACATTCAGTACTTC.

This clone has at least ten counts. CDR3 coding DNA: TGTGCCTGGAGTGAAAACAGGGTCACTGAAGCTTTCTTT. Translation: CAWSENRVTEAFF. The chain recombines TRBV30 with TRBJ1-1; D may be TRBD1 (6 bases). V was pared by 1 base and J by 4 bases, with 10 bases between. Germline assignment: CDR1 GTSNPN and CDR2 SVGIG (reference sequence). The CDR3 has 13 amino acids. Full variable domain (outside the CDR3, taken from reference TRBV30 and TRBJ1-1): SQTIHQWPATLVQPVGSPLSLECTVEGTSNPNLYWYRQAAGRGLQLLFYSVGIGQISSEVPQNLSASRPQDRQFILSSKKLLLSDSGFYLCAWSENRVTEAFFGQGTRLTVV.

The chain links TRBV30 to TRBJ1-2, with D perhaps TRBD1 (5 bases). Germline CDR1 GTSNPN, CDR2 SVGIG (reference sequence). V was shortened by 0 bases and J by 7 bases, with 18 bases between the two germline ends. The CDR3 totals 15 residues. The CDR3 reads CAWSVLGGAGFGYTF. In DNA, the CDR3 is TGTGCCTGGAGTGTACTTGGAGGGGCAGGGTTTGGCTACACCTTC.

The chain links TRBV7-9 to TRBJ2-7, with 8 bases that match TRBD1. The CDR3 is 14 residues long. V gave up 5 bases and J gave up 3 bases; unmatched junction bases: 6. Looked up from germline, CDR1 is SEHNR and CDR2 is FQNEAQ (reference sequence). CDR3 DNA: TGTGCCAGCAGCCCAGGGGGCGCGGACTACGAGCAGTACTTC. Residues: CASSPGGADYEQYF.

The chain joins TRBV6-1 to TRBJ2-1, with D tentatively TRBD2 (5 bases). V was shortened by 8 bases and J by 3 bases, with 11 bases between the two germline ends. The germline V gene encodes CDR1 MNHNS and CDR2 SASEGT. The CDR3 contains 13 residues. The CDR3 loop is CASATGSYNEQFF. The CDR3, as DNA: TGTGCCAGCGCCACGGGAAGCTACAATGAGCAGTTCTTC.

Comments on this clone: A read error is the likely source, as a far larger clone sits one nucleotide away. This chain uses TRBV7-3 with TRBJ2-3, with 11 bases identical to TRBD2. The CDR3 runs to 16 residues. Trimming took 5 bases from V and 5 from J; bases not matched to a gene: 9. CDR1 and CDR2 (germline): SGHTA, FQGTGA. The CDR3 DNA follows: TGTGCCAGCAGCGAAGTTAGCGGGAGGGCGGGAGATACGCAGTATTTT. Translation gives CASSEVSGRAGDTQYF.

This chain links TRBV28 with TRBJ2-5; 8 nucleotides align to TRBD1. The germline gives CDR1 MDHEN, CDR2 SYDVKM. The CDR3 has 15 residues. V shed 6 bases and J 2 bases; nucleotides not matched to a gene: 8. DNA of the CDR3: TGTGCCAGCAGGCCACCTGGGACAGGACAAGAGACCCAGTACTTC. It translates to CASRPPGTGQETQYF.

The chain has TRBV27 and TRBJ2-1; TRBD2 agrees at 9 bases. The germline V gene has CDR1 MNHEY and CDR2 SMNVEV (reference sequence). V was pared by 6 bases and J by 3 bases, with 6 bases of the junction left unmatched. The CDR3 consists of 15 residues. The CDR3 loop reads CASSISGSYYNEQFF. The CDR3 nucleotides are TGTGCCAGCAGCATTAGCGGGAGTTACTACAATGAGCAGTTCTTC.

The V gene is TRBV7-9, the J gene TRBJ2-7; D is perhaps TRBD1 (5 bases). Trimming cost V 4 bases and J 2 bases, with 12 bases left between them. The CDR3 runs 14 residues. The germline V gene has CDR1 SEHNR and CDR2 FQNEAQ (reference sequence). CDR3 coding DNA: TGTGCCAGCAGCTCAGACAGCCGAGCCTACGAGCAGTACTTC. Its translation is CASSSDSRAYEQYF.

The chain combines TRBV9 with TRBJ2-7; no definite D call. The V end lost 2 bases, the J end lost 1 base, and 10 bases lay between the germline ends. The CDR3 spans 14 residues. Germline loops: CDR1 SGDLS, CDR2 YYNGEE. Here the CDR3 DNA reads TGTGCCAGCAGCGTTCTCGGGCAGTCCTACGAGCAGTACTTC. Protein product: CASSVLGQSYEQYF.

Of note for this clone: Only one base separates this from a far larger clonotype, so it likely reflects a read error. The CDR3 protein is CASSLEEDQPQHF. CDR3 coding DNA: TGTGCCAGCAGCTTAGAGGAGGATCAGCCCCAGCATTTT. This chain links TRBV7-9 with TRBJ1-5; D is unclear. The CDR3 loop spans 13 amino acids. From germline, CDR1 is SEHNR and CDR2 FQNEAQ (reference sequence). With 1 base removed from V and 5 bases from J, the gap between germline ends came to 6 bases.

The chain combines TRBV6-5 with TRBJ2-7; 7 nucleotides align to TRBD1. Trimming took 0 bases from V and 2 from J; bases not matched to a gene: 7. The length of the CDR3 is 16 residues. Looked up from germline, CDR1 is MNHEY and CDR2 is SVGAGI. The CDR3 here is CASSYSAQGQTYEQYF. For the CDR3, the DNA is TGTGCCAGCAGTTACTCTGCACAGGGACAGACCTACGAGCAGTACTTC.

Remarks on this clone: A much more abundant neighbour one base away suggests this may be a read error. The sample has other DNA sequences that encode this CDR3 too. The CDR3 nucleotides read TGTGCCAGCAGCTCGACAGGAGCAACTAATGAAAAACTGTTTTTT. Amino acid sequence: CASSSTGATNEKLFF. The chain links TRBV5-6 to TRBJ1-4, with a possible D match to TRBD1 (6 bases). This CDR3 has 15 amino acids. Germline V gene lookup returns CDR1 SGHDT and CDR2 YYEEEE. The V end lost 3 bases, the J end lost 0 bases, and 9 bases lay between the germline ends.

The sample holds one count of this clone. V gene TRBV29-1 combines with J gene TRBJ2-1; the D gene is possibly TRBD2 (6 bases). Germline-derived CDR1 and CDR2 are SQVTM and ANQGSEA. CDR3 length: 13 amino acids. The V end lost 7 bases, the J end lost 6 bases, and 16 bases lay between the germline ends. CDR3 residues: CSAGRRTINEQFF. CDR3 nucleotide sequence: TGCAGCGCGGGGAGGCGTACAATCAATGAGCAGTTCTTC.

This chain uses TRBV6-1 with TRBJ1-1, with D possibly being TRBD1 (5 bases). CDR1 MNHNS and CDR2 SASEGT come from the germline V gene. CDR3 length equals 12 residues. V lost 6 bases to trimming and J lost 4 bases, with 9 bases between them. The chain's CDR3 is CASRQGFTEAFF. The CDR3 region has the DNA TGTGCCAGCAGGCAGGGATTCACTGAAGCTTTCTTT.

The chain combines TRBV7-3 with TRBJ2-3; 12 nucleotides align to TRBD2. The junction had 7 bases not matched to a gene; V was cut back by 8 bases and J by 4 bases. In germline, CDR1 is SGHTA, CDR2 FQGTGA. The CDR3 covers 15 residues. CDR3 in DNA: TGTGCCAGCTCCCTAGCGGGAGGGTCTGCAGATACGCAGTATTTT. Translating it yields CASSLAGGSADTQYF.

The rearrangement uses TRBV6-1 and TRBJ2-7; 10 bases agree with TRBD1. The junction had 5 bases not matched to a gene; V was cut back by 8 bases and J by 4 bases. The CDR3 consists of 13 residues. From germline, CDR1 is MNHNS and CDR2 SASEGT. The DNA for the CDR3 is TGTGCCAGCTGGGACAGGGGCCCGTACGAGCAGTACTTC. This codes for CASWDRGPYEQYF.

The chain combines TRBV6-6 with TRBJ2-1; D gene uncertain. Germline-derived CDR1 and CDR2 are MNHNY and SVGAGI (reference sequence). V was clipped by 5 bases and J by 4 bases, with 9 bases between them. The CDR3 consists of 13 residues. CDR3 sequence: CASSLDPYNEQFF. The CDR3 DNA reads TGTGCCAGCAGTCTCGACCCGTACAATGAGCAGTTCTTC.